Listed below are T cell receptor beta chains from one sample, sequenced in a study of blood T cell repertoires in COVID-19. The table came from immunoSEQ multiplex PCR; TCRdb's copy has only in-frame clones and leaves some out. Of over 120,000 clones detected, roughly 84% appear once; the ten largest clones hold 4.5% to 6%. Sequences were obtained from peripheral blood. Source of these receptors: a human donor in a cohort sampled during active COVID-19. Both conserved end residues are part of each CDR3. A D gene is named only where the DNA matches it firmly. Size values are once, few and many counts, or a class for expanded clones, and some rows have none.

len	j_gene	d_gene	abundance	v_gene	CDR3aa	CDR3nt
15	TRBJ2-7	TRBD1	NA	TRBV18	CASSLTGTANYEQYF	TGTGCCAGCTCACTTACCGGGACAGCAAACTACGAGCAGTACTTC
13	TRBJ1-6	NA	NA	TRBV7-9	CASSTHADSPLHF	TGTGCCAGCAGCACGCACGCGGATTCACCCCTCCACTTT
16	TRBJ2-3	TRBD1	NA	TRBV18	CASSPLGTGSADTQYF	TGTGCCAGCTCACCCCTTGGGACAGGGAGCGCAGATACGCAGTATTTT
13	TRBJ1-2	NA	few	TRBV5-4	CASSFWWGDGYTF	TGTGCCAGCAGCTTTTGGTGGGGAGATGGCTACACCTTC
13	TRBJ1-5	TRBD1	NA	TRBV19	CASSRDREGAQHF	TGTGCCAGTAGTAGGGACAGGGAGGGAGCCCAGCATTTT
13	TRBJ1-1	NA	NA	TRBV5-6	CASSNTRGTEAFF	TGTGCCAGCAGCAACACCCGGGGCACTGAAGCTTTCTTT
16	TRBJ1-2	NA	NA	TRBV18	CASSPVRHSKNYGYTF	TGTGCCAGCTCACCGGTCCGGCACAGCAAGAACTATGGCTACACCTTC
16	TRBJ2-2	NA	NA	TRBV5-4	CASSLGQGRGTGELFF	TGTGCCAGCAGCTTGGGGCAGGGGCGAGGGACCGGGGAGCTGTTTTTT
13	TRBJ2-3	NA	NA	TRBV12-3/TRBV12-4	CASSQEGTDTQYF	TGTGCCAGCAGCCAAGAGGGCACAGATACGCAGTATTTT
16	TRBJ1-5	NA	NA	TRBV24-1	CATKLVAGLLNQPQHF	TGTGCCACAAAATTGGTGGCAGGCCTCCTGAATCAGCCCCAGCATTTT
14	TRBJ2-3	NA	NA	TRBV18	CASSPGVSTDTQYF	TGTGCCAGCTCACCCGGGGTCAGCACAGATACGCAGTATTTT
16	TRBJ2-1	NA	NA	TRBV5-1	CASSLVPSGGGNEQFF	TGCGCCAGCAGCTTGGTTCCTAGCGGAGGGGGCAATGAGCAGTTCTTC
13	TRBJ1-5	NA	NA	TRBV5-1	CASSLHSNQPQHF	TGCGCCAGCAGCTTGCATTCAAATCAGCCCCAGCATTTT
16	TRBJ2-2	NA	once	TRBV20-1	CSASGLWGLNTGELFF	TGCAGTGCTAGTGGATTGTGGGGCTTGAACACCGGGGAGCTGTTTTTT
13	TRBJ2-2	NA	NA	TRBV30	CAWLPGATGELFF	TGTGCCTGGTTACCGGGAGCCACCGGGGAGCTGTTTTTT
16	TRBJ2-3	TRBD2	NA	TRBV5-1	CASSLDAGGPGDTQYF	TGCGCCAGCAGCTTGGACGCGGGAGGGCCAGGAGATACGCAGTATTTT
15	TRBJ2-1	TRBD2	NA	TRBV7-2	CASRAGGVAYNEQFF	TGTGCCAGCAGAGCGGGGGGGGTGGCCTACAATGAGCAGTTCTTC
18	TRBJ1-3	TRBD1	NA	TRBV6-2/TRBV6-3	CASSYPGQEILSGNTIYF	TGTGCCAGCAGTTACCCGGGACAGGAAATCCTCTCTGGAAACACCATATATTTT
15	TRBJ1-2	TRBD1	NA	TRBV19	CASTVPGQATYGYTF	TGTGCCAGTACGGTCCCGGGACAGGCGACCTATGGCTACACCTTC
17	TRBJ1-2	TRBD1	few	TRBV28	CASTQNGAGGRSYGYTF	TGTGCCAGCACCCAAAATGGGGCAGGGGGCCGTAGCTATGGCTACACCTTC
18	TRBJ2-1	NA	NA	TRBV3-1/TRBV3-2	CASSQGPSGAGAYNEQFF	TGTGCCAGCAGCCAAGGGCCTTCGGGGGCGGGGGCCTACAATGAGCAGTTCTTC
16	TRBJ2-3	TRBD1	NA	TRBV5-8	CASSFPLGQGTDTQYF	TGTGCCAGCAGCTTTCCGCTGGGACAGGGGACAGATACGCAGTATTTT
16	TRBJ2-1	TRBD2	NA	TRBV25-1	CASSESGGSSYNEQFF	TGTGCCAGCAGTGAATCAGGCGGGAGCTCCTACAATGAGCAGTTCTTC
11	TRBJ1-1	NA	NA	TRBV30	CAWNGGTEAFF	TGTGCCTGGAATGGGGGGACTGAAGCTTTCTTT
13	TRBJ1-1	NA	NA	TRBV12-3/TRBV12-4	CASRSQRYTEAFF	TGTGCCAGCAGATCACAGCGGTACACTGAAGCTTTCTTT
18	TRBJ1-4	TRBD1	NA	TRBV5-1	CASSSGTGGTPTNEKLFF	TGCGCCAGCAGCTCCGGGACAGGGGGAACGCCAACTAATGAAAAACTGTTTTTT
16	TRBJ2-6	NA	NA	TRBV2	CASRDRPTSGANVLTF	TGTGCCAGCAGAGACAGGCCAACCTCTGGGGCCAACGTCCTGACTTTC
16	TRBJ2-2	NA	NA	TRBV7-6	CASSLERELVTGELFF	TGTGCCAGCAGCTTAGAAAGGGAGTTGGTCACCGGGGAGCTGTTTTTT
12	TRBJ2-3	NA	NA	TRBV9	CASSSQGDTQYF	TGTGCCAGCAGCTCGCAGGGAGATACGCAGTATTTT
17	TRBJ2-7	TRBD1	NA	TRBV18	CASSPGTGRRIPYEQYF	TGTGCCAGCTCACCGGGGACAGGGCGAAGAATCCCCTACGAGCAGTACTTC
14	TRBJ1-3	NA	NA	TRBV18	CASSPDSSGNTIYF	TGTGCCAGCTCCCCGGACAGCTCTGGAAACACCATATATTTT
13	TRBJ1-3	NA	few	TRBV7-9	CASSPGVGNTIYF	TGTGCCAGCAGCCCGGGGGTTGGAAACACCATATATTTT
17	TRBJ1-4	TRBD1	NA	TRBV7-9	CASSLTSGTGINEKLFF	TGTGCCAGCAGCTTAACCTCCGGGACAGGGATTAATGAAAAACTGTTTTTT
14	TRBJ1-5	TRBD1	NA	TRBV6-5	CASIRDRDGQPQHF	TGTGCCAGCATACGGGACAGGGACGGACAGCCCCAGCATTTT
15	TRBJ2-2	TRBD1	NA	TRBV7-3	CASRNTGGRTGELFF	TGTGCCAGCAGGAATACAGGGGGCAGGACCGGGGAGCTGTTTTTT
15	TRBJ2-1	TRBD2	NA	TRBV7-8	CASSGSGGAYNEQFF	TGTGCCAGCAGCGGGAGCGGGGGGGCCTACAATGAGCAGTTCTTC
11	TRBJ2-7	NA	few	TRBV28	CASSFATGQYF	TGTGCCAGCAGTTTCGCGACAGGGCAGTACTTC
17	TRBJ1-1	NA	once	TRBV19	CASSIWATPMMNTEAFF	TGTGCCAGTAGTATTTGGGCGACACCTATGATGAACACTGAAGCTTTCTTT
15	TRBJ2-7	NA	NA	TRBV7-6	CASSPRRGGSYEQYF	TGTGCCAGCAGCCCCCGCCGCGGCGGATCCTACGAGCAGTACTTC
13	TRBJ1-2	NA	NA	TRBV6-5	CASSLKTGHGYTF	TGTGCCAGCAGCCTAAAGACAGGACATGGCTACACCTTC
15	TRBJ2-6	TRBD1	few	TRBV27	CASSWGTGPTNVLTF	TGTGCCAGCAGTTGGGGGACAGGTCCGACCAACGTCCTGACTTTC
10	TRBJ1-1	NA	NA	TRBV29-1	CSVGSERAFF	TGCAGCGTTGGGTCAGAGAGGGCTTTCTTT
16	TRBJ2-3	NA	NA	TRBV5-1	CASSFGLGQSTDTQYF	TGCGCCAGCAGCTTCGGCCTCGGACAGAGCACAGATACGCAGTATTTT
18	TRBJ1-4	NA	NA	TRBV21-1	CASSKVGTGGDDPRQLFF	TGTGCCAGCAGCAAAGTCGGGACAGGGGGAGATGACCCTAGGCAACTGTTTTTT
20	TRBJ2-3	TRBD2	NA	TRBV13	CASSNGVRLAGGPGTDTQYF	TGTGCCAGCAGCAACGGCGTTCGACTAGCGGGGGGGCCGGGCACAGATACGCAGTATTTT
14	TRBJ2-2	NA	once	TRBV7-2	CASSLLAYTGELFF	TGTGCCAGCAGCTTACTAGCGTACACCGGGGAGCTGTTTTTT
16	TRBJ1-5	TRBD1	NA	TRBV7-9	CASSLGGTGGRQPQHF	TGTGCCAGCAGCTTAGGGGGGACAGGGGGCCGTCAGCCCCAGCATTTT
20	TRBJ2-7	TRBD1	NA	TRBV27	CASSLYPYPPGQSSSYEQYF	TGTGCCAGCAGTTTATATCCATACCCACCGGGACAGTCGAGCTCCTACGAGCAGTACTTC
17	TRBJ2-4	TRBD2	NA	TRBV15	CATSRDQTSDAKNIQYF	TGTGCCACCAGCAGAGATCAAACTAGCGACGCCAAAAACATTCAGTACTTC
16	TRBJ1-4	TRBD1	NA	TRBV27	CASSLSRTGTNEKLFF	TGTGCCAGCAGTTTATCCCGGACAGGGACGAATGAAAAACTGTTTTTT
14	TRBJ1-5	TRBD1	NA	TRBV2	CASSGQGGNQPQHF	TGTGCCAGCAGTGGGCAGGGGGGTAATCAGCCCCAGCATTTT
15	TRBJ1-1	TRBD1	NA	TRBV5-1	CASSGTTGMNTEAFF	TGCGCCAGCAGCGGGACGACAGGGATGAACACTGAAGCTTTCTTT
12	TRBJ1-1	TRBD1	NA	TRBV24-1	CATSDRQGKAFF	TGTGCCACCAGTGATCGACAGGGGAAAGCTTTCTTT
13	TRBJ2-3	NA	NA	TRBV25-1	CASSATVGDTQYF	TGTGCCAGCAGTGCGACAGTCGGAGATACGCAGTATTTT
13	TRBJ2-3	NA	NA	TRBV19	CASSWEGTDTQYF	TGTGCCAGTTCGTGGGAGGGCACAGATACGCAGTATTTT
16	TRBJ1-2	NA	NA	TRBV9	CASSVAATAANYGYTF	TGTGCCAGCAGCGTAGCAGCTACAGCCGCTAACTATGGCTACACCTTC
17	TRBJ1-3	NA	few	TRBV7-2	CASSLGGTAFSGNTIYF	TGTGCCAGCAGCCTCGGGGGTACAGCCTTCTCTGGAAACACCATATATTTT